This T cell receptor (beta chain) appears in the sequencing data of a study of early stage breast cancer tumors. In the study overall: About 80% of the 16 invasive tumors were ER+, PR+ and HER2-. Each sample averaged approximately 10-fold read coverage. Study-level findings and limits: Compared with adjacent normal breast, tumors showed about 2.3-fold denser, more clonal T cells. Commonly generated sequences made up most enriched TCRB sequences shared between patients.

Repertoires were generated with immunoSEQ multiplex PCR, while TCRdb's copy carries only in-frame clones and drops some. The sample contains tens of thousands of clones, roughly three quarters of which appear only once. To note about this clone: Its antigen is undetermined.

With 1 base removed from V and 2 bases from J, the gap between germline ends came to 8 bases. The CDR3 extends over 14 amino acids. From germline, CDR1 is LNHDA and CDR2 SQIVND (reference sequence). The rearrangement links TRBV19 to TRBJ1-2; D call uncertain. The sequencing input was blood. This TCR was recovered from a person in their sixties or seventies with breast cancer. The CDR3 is CASSIGPRNYGYTF. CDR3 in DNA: TGTGCCAGTAGTATAGGCCCGCGCAACTATGGCTACACCTTC.